Listed here are 15 T cell receptor beta chains from one sample, sequenced in a study of blood T cell repertoires in COVID-19. Repertoires were generated with immunoSEQ multiplex PCR, while TCRdb's copy carries only in-frame clones and drops some. The sample includes 350,000 or so clones, around 91% of them seen just once. The sample taken for sequencing was peripheral blood. These receptors were taken from a man aged 18 to 30 with active or convalescent COVID-19.

The rearrangement joins TRBV19 to TRBJ1-6; D is unclear. The V gene lost 5 bases and the J gene lost 3 bases, with 11 bases spanning the gap. The length of the CDR3 is 15 residues. The germline V gene encodes CDR1 LNHDA and CDR2 SQIVND (reference sequence). The CDR3 protein is CASSPLFGYNSPLHF. The CDR3 bases are TGTGCCAGTAGTCCATTGTTCGGCTATAATTCACCCCTCCACTTT.

The rearrangement uses TRBV4-2 and TRBJ2-5; weak D call: TRBD1 (6 bases). The germline gives CDR1 LGHNA, CDR2 YNFKEQ. This CDR3 region has 18 residues. V was cut by 3 bases and J by 2 bases, with 22 bases left in between. The CDR3 protein is CASSHFGAVDSNQETQYF. Written as DNA, the CDR3 is TGTGCCAGCAGCCATTTCGGCGCTGTGGACAGCAATCAAGAGACCCAGTACTTC.

This sequence joins TRBV28 and TRBJ2-5; D may be TRBD1 (6 bases). In germline, CDR1 is MDHEN, CDR2 SYDVKM. The CDR3 runs to 14 residues. Trimming removed 5 bases at V and 5 bases at J, with 15 bases between. DNA for the CDR3: TGTGCCAGCAGTCGAACAGGGAGTTGGGAGACCCAGTACTTC. It codes for CASSRTGSWETQYF.

This rearrangement joins TRBV15 to TRBJ2-7; TRBD1 matches 7 bases. The CDR3 runs to 15 residues. V lost 2 bases to trimming and J lost 4 bases; unmatched junction nucleotides: 8. Germline CDR1 and CDR2: LNHNV and YYDKDF (reference sequence). In nucleotides, the CDR3 is TGTGCCACCAGCAGACCGGGACAGACACAATACGAGCAGTACTTC. Its translation is CATSRPGQTQYEQYF.

The count of this clone is one. The CDR3 DNA sequence: TGCGCCAGCAGCCAACTAACCGACACAATCACTGAAGCTTTCTTT. Amino acid sequence: CASSQLTDTITEAFF. V usage is TRBV4-3 and J usage is TRBJ1-1, with D unclear. CDR3 length: 15 residues. Trimming took off 2 bases at V and 4 bases at J, with 14 bases between the two ends. Germline values: CDR1 LGHNA, CDR2 YSLEER.

This clone is a singleton in its sample. This chain links TRBV6-2 or TRBV6-3 with TRBJ2-2; 16 bases line up with TRBD2. The length of the CDR3 is 17 residues. J gave up 6 bases and V 2 bases, and 3 bases lay outside the gene matches. Germline V gene sequence: CDR1 MNHEY, CDR2 SVGEGT. DNA for the CDR3: TGTGCCAGCAGTTACCCGGGACTAGCGGGAGGGCCCGGGGAGCTGTTTTTT. Its protein product is CASSYPGLAGGPGELFF.

The V call is TRBV5-1, the J call TRBJ2-5, with a tentative D call TRBD2 (5 bases). Germline CDR1 and CDR2: SGHRS and YFSETQ. The CDR3 has 14 amino acids. Trimming took 4 bases from V and 1 from J, leaving 11 bases between them. This chain's CDR3 is CASSLDGIQETQYF. CDR3 nucleotides: TGCGCCAGCAGCCTGGACGGGATCCAAGAGACCCAGTACTTC.

This chain uses TRBV18 with TRBJ1-3; D perhaps matches TRBD1 (5 bases). From germline, CDR1 is KGHSH and CDR2 LQKENI. The length of the CDR3 is 15 residues. V lost 3 bases and J 0 bases, leaving 9 bases between the germline ends. Written as DNA, the CDR3 is TGTGCCAGCTCACCGGGGCAGATCTCTGGAAACACCATATATTTT. Its translation: CASSPGQISGNTIYF. Supplemented by reference TRBV18 and TRBJ1-3, the full variable domain reads NAGVMQNPRHLVRRRGQEARLRCSPMKGHSHVYWYRQLPEEGLKFMVYLQKENIIDESGMPKERFSAEFPKEGPSILRIQQVVRGDSAAYFCASSPGQISGNTIYFGEGSWLTVV.

The chain couples TRBV9 to TRBJ2-1; TRBD2 matches at 10 bases. CDR1 and CDR2 (germline): SGDLS, YYNGEE. V was pared by 3 bases and J by 2 bases, with 8 bases of the junction left unmatched. There are 17 residues in the CDR3. CDR3 residues: CASSEASGTSAYNEQFF. DNA of the CDR3: TGTGCCAGCAGCGAAGCGTCCGGGACTAGCGCCTACAATGAGCAGTTCTTC.

The J gene is TRBJ1-5, the V gene TRBV24-1; tentatively, D is TRBD1 (6 bases). CDR1 is KGHDR, CDR2 SFDVKD, per germline. CDR3 size: 13 residues. Between the trimmed V and J ends, which lost 4 bases and 7 bases, there was a span of 10 bases. The CDR3 nucleotides read TGTGCCACCAGTGACAGGGGAGAGCAGCCCCAGCATTTT. Its translation is CATSDRGEQPQHF.

The rearrangement joins TRBV12-3 or TRBV12-4 to TRBJ2-7, with D tentatively TRBD2 (5 bases). This CDR3 spans 12 amino acids. V shed 4 bases and J shed 6 bases, with 10 bases lying between them. CDR3: CASSSLVPEQYF. CDR3 DNA: TGTGCCAGCAGTTCACTAGTCCCCGAGCAGTACTTC.

The chain couples TRBV6-5 to TRBJ1-5; TRBD1 matches 10 bases. CDR1 is MNHEY and CDR2 is SVGAGI in the germline V gene. Trimming cost V 6 bases and J 1 base; bases outside gene matches: 3. The CDR3 covers 15 residues. The CDR3 DNA follows: TGTGCCAGCAGACTGGGACAGGGGAGCAATCAGCCCCAGCATTTT. It translates to CASRLGQGSNQPQHF.

The rearrangement links TRBV4-1 to TRBJ2-1; no reliable D call. The V and J ends lost 3 bases and 7 bases respectively, with 10 bases between them. The germline V gene has CDR1 MGHRA and CDR2 YSYEKL. The CDR3 runs 13 residues. CDR3 loop: CASSQPQANEQFF. The CDR3 DNA follows: TGCGCCAGCAGCCAGCCGCAGGCAAATGAGCAGTTCTTC.

The chain recombines TRBV2 with TRBJ2-1; 7 nucleotides match TRBD1. Germline V gene lookup returns CDR1 SNHLY and CDR2 FYNNEI. Unmatched junction bases numbered 15, after V lost 7 bases and J lost 3 bases. The CDR3 has 17 amino acids. CDR3 residues: CASNSNAGTVVYNEQFF. In DNA form, the CDR3 reads TGTGCCAGCAACTCCAACGCCGGGACAGTCGTCTACAATGAGCAGTTCTTC.

The chain employs TRBV3-1 (or the pseudogene TRBV3-2) and TRBJ2-5, with 8 bases lining up with TRBD1. The V segment lost 0 bases and the J segment 5 bases; nucleotides outside the gene matches: 5. From germline, CDR1 is LGHDT and CDR2 YNNKEL (reference sequence). CDR3 length: 15 residues. In nucleotides, the CDR3 is TGTGCCAGCAGCCAAGATCCCAGGGGGCTTGAGACCCAGTACTTC. Its translation: CASSQDPRGLETQYF.